The rows below give T cell receptor beta chains drawn from one sample of a study of vaccination and CD4 T cells after COVID-19. Via MiXCR, TCRdb re-called the PCR reads, giving one row per CDR3 protein. Among more than 6,500 distinct CDR3 sequences listed, approximately 69% were seen once. Their antigen targets remain unknown. The sample consisted of CD4+ T cells from blood, cultured in vitro. The receptors here all came from a human donor who had recovered from COVID-19. The conserved cysteine and the conserved F or W are not part of the CDR3 here. Fields, in order: J gene, V gene, CDR3 length, CDR3 protein.

TRBJ2-5	TRBV10-1	15	ASDGEDRGYLQETQY
TRBJ1-3	TRBV2	12	ASSLEGTGNTIY
TRBJ1-2	TRBV12-3/TRBV12-4	12	ASSRTGTVNGYT
TRBJ2-1	TRBV7-9	10	ASSPGLNEQF
TRBJ1-1	TRBV19	13	ASSIGGGGNTEAF
TRBJ1-2	TRBV6-1	12	ASRLDRANYGYT
TRBJ2-3	TRBV7-3	15	ASSPRTSGALTDTQY
TRBJ1-6	TRBV28	16	ASLKQVQGPLGYSPLH
TRBJ2-3	TRBV20-1	12	SARYGGPTDTQY
TRBJ1-5	TRBV19	15	ASSIGWESTSNQPQH
TRBJ2-5	TRBV20-1	11	SGLRRGRETQY
TRBJ2-5	TRBV7-8	10	ASSLRSETQY
TRBJ1-2	TRBV7-2	14	ASSKGGGIGPDGYT
TRBJ2-2	TRBV5-1	13	ASMGGTANTGELF
TRBJ2-6	TRBV11-2	15	ASSLGQGVSGANVLT
TRBJ2-7	TRBV7-2	8	ASGNYEQY
TRBJ1-1	TRBV20-1	10	SAIRRDTEAF
TRBJ2-5	TRBV6-1	12	ASSGGGSRKTQY
TRBJ1-5	TRBV2	19	ASSEVGFYISQPTLYQPQH
TRBJ2-7	TRBV20-1	12	SATEGFPLYEQY
TRBJ1-1	TRBV6-1	11	ASTYGVFTEAF
TRBJ1-1	TRBV24-1	11	ATMGRGNTEAF
TRBJ1-2	TRBV20-1	15	SARVRGGQGFNYGYT
TRBJ1-2	TRBV7-9	11	APRAPANYGYT
TRBJ2-7	TRBV14	12	ASSQGQGVYEQY
TRBJ1-1	TRBV6-5	12	ASSYSRQNTEAF
TRBJ2-2	TRBV27	14	ASVGGPGQTTGELF
TRBJ2-7	TRBV2	13	ASSEEGLGSYEQY
TRBJ2-1	TRBV20-1	10	SASPLYNEQF
TRBJ1-2	TRBV20-1	15	SARDRSRGRGLVGYT
TRBJ1-5	TRBV7-2	14	ASSLRPGWGNQPQH
TRBJ1-5	TRBV6-5	13	ASSYSGGGHQPQH